This passage covers 29 T cell receptor beta chains from one sample sequenced in a study of blood T cell repertoires in COVID-19. The data were produced by immunoSEQ multiplex PCR, yet TCRdb's version contains in-frame clones alone and is incomplete. The sample has under 200,000 clones, around 85% seen once. Specimen: peripheral blood. The source of these receptors is a man aged 60-69 years with COVID-19, enrolled during active disease.

This clone was detected a few times. The V call is TRBV4-2, the J call TRBJ1-6; the match to TRBD1 covers 7 bases. Trimming at V came to 4 bases and at J to 4 bases, leaving 10 bases not matched to a gene. CDR3 length: 17 amino acids. Germline-derived CDR1 and CDR2 are LGHNA and YNFKEQ. The CDR3 is CASSLAGTDTYNSPLHF. The CDR3 coding sequence is TGTGCCAGCAGCCTAGCCGGGACAGACACTTATAATTCACCCCTCCACTTT.

The chain has TRBV2 and TRBJ2-7, with 7 bases aligning to TRBD1. The J segment lost 3 bases and the V segment lost 6 bases, leaving 11 bases of the junction unmatched. Germline V CDR1 and CDR2: SNHLY, FYNNEI. The CDR3 length is 15 residues. Here the CDR3 DNA reads TGTGCCAGCAGATCGAATCAGGGGGTACTCTACGAGCAGTACTTC. Translating gives CASRSNQGVLYEQYF.

The chain joins TRBV7-8 to TRBJ1-1; weak D call: TRBD1 (5 bases). The CDR3 extends over 15 amino acids. Trimming removed 5 bases at V and 3 bases at J, with 16 bases between. Germline V gives CDR1 SGHVS, CDR2 FQNEAQ. This chain's CDR3 is CASSPEREGHTEAFF. As DNA, the CDR3 is TGTGCCAGCAGCCCGGAGAGGGAGGGGCACACTGAAGCTTTCTTT.

The table lists this clone with a few counts. CDR3 loop: CASSARLNTEAFF. Written as DNA, the CDR3 is TGCGCCAGCAGCGCCAGGTTGAACACTGAAGCTTTCTTT. The rearrangement links TRBV5-1 to TRBJ1-1; D is unclear. CDR1 is SGHRS and CDR2 is YFSETQ in the germline V gene. This CDR3 has 13 residues. V lost 4 bases and J lost 0, with 7 bases in between.

This chain joins TRBV28 and TRBJ1-4, with 9 bases identical to TRBD1. The CDR3 totals 14 residues. Germline values: CDR1 MDHEN, CDR2 SYDVKM. V gave up 6 bases and J gave up 7 bases; unmatched junction bases: 6. For the CDR3, the DNA is TGTGCCAGCAGGACAGGGGGGCCCGTTGAAAAACTGTTTTTT. It specifies CASRTGGPVEKLFF.

The chain employs TRBV2 and TRBJ1-5; no firm D call. The CDR3 contains 13 residues. Germline V gene lookup returns CDR1 SNHLY and CDR2 FYNNEI. Trimming removed 0 bases at V and 3 bases at J, with 3 bases between. CDR3 loop: CASSEAYNQPQHF. DNA for the CDR3: TGTGCCAGCAGTGAAGCGTACAATCAGCCCCAGCATTTT.

The V and J genes are TRBV19 and TRBJ1-3; no firm D call. The ends were cut back, 4 bases at V and 3 bases at J, with 4 bases in the middle. Looked up from germline, CDR1 is LNHDA and CDR2 is SQIVND (reference sequence). This CDR3 region has 12 residues. CDR3 DNA sequence: TGTGCCAGTAGTACTAGTGGAAACACCATATATTTT. Protein: CASSTSGNTIYF.

This chain connects TRBV27 to TRBJ2-2; perhaps TRBD1 as D (5 bases). This CDR3 has 14 amino acids. Germline CDR1 is MNHEY and CDR2 is SMNVEV (reference sequence). Trimming left V 4 bases short and J 3 bases short, with 9 bases between. The CDR3 loop is CASSSSRDTGELFF. The CDR3, as DNA: TGTGCCAGCAGTTCTTCCAGGGACACCGGGGAGCTGTTTTTT.

The chain combines TRBV30 with TRBJ1-4; D unclear. This CDR3 contains 10 residues. Germline V gene sequence: CDR1 GTSNPN, CDR2 SVGIG (reference sequence). Between the trimmed V and J ends, which lost 4 bases and 11 bases, there was a span of 8 bases. CDR3 in DNA: TGTGCCTGGAATATCGGGAAACTGTTTTTT. Encoded protein: CAWNIGKLFF.

The V and J genes are TRBV3-1 (or the pseudogene TRBV3-2) and TRBJ1-2; 9 bases map to TRBD1. The CDR3 has 15 residues. V lost 5 bases to trimming and J lost 8 bases; unmatched junction nucleotides: 12. The germline CDR1 and CDR2 sequences are LGHDT and YNNKEL (reference sequence). The DNA for the CDR3 is TGTGCCAGCAGCAGCACAGGGGGCGGCAGGTGGGGCTACACCTTC. As protein: CASSSTGGGRWGYTF.

V usage is TRBV5-1 and J usage is TRBJ2-7; 9 bases match TRBD1. Germline V gene data show CDR1 as SGHRS and CDR2 as YFSETQ. The CDR3 runs 16 residues. V was pared by 5 bases and J by 0 bases, with 9 bases of the junction left unmatched. This chain's CDR3 is CASSYGQGSSSYEQYF. The CDR3 bases are TGCGCCAGCAGTTACGGACAGGGGAGTTCCTCCTACGAGCAGTACTTC.

This chain joins TRBV29-1 and TRBJ1-1; TRBD1 might be the D (5 bases). Trimming left V 7 bases short and J 6 bases short, with 15 bases between. Per germline, CDR1 SQVTM and CDR2 ANQGSEA. This CDR3 contains 12 residues. In nucleotides, the CDR3 is TGCAGCGCCGCCCCACGGGGGGCTGAAGCTTTCTTT. Amino acids: CSAAPRGAEAFF.

V and J are TRBV24-1 and TRBJ2-7; tentative D call: TRBD2 (6 bases). The CDR3 is made up of 13 amino acids. Germline CDR1 is KGHDR and CDR2 is SFDVKD. V lost 7 bases, J lost 1 base, and 10 bases lay in between. CDR3 protein: CATRSGSSYEQYF. The CDR3 DNA reads as TGTGCCACCAGGAGCGGGTCTTCCTACGAGCAGTACTTC.

J is TRBJ1-5 and V is TRBV28; D ambiguous. This CDR3 has 16 amino acids. V lost 1 base and J lost 5, with 15 bases in between. The germline V gene has CDR1 MDHEN and CDR2 SYDVKM. The CDR3 DNA sequence: TGTGCCAGCAGTTTATCCCTCAGTTCCAGGCATCAGCCCCAGCATTTT. It codes for CASSLSLSSRHQPQHF. Full variable domain (rest looked up from reference TRBV28 and TRBJ1-5): DVKVTQSSRYLVKRTGEKVFLECVQDMDHENMFWYRQDPGLGLRLIYFSYDVKMKEKGDIPEGYSVSREKKERFSLILESASTNQTSMYLCASSLSLSSRHQPQHFGDGTRLSIL.

CDR3 DNA sequence: TGTGCCAGCAGTTCTGGCGAGACATACTATGGCTACACCTTC. Its protein is CASSSGETYYGYTF. This chain joins TRBV6-5 and TRBJ1-2; no firm D call. Trimming took off 4 bases at V and 3 bases at J, with 12 bases between the two ends. The germline CDR1 and CDR2 sequences are MNHEY and SVGAGI. The CDR3 extends over 14 amino acids.

This clone was found a few times. This chain links TRBV7-9 with TRBJ2-7, with D possibly being TRBD1 (6 bases). Germline V CDR1 and CDR2: SEHNR, FQNEAQ (reference sequence). This CDR3 comprises 14 residues. The V end was cut by 1 base, the J end by 4 bases, with 11 bases between. In DNA form, the CDR3 reads TGTGCCAGCAGCTTAGGGACAGACCTTTACGAGCAGTACTTC. Translating it yields CASSLGTDLYEQYF.

The rearrangement links TRBV4-2 to TRBJ1-6, with TRBD1 matching 7 bases. Germline CDR1 reads LGHNA; CDR2 reads YNFKEQ. The CDR3 covers 17 residues. Losses at the gene ends were 0 bases for V and 0 bases for J; bases not matched to a gene: 2. CDR3 sequence reads: CASSQDRDSSYNSPLHF. For the CDR3, the DNA is TGTGCCAGCAGCCAAGATAGGGACAGCTCCTATAATTCACCCCTCCACTTT.

The J gene is TRBJ1-5, the V gene TRBV3-1 (or the pseudogene TRBV3-2); D is perhaps TRBD1 (5 bases). Germline CDR1 LGHDT, CDR2 YNNKEL (reference sequence). The V and J ends lost 1 base and 5 bases respectively, with 9 bases between them. This CDR3 region has 14 residues. The CDR3 bases are TGTGCCAGCAGCCAAGCCCAGGGATATCAGCCCCAGCATTTT. Translated: CASSQAQGYQPQHF.

This clone was seen once. Other nucleotide sequences from this sample produce the same CDR3. V gene TRBV18 combines with J gene TRBJ2-5; TRBD1 aligns across 9 bases. The V and J ends lost 3 bases and 5 bases, in that order; junction bases with no gene match: 4. Looked up from germline, CDR1 is KGHSH and CDR2 is LQKENI. The CDR3 totals 14 residues. CDR3 DNA sequence: TGTGCCAGCTCACCTTTACAGGGGGCTGAGACCCAGTACTTC. It encodes CASSPLQGAETQYF.

The CDR3 DNA is TGCGCCAGCAGCCAAGGCAGGGGCTCGGAAAAACTGTTTTTT. Amino acids: CASSQGRGSEKLFF. J is TRBJ1-4 and V is TRBV4-3; tentatively, D is TRBD1 (6 bases). This CDR3 comprises 14 residues. Germline V lookup: CDR1 LGHNA, CDR2 YSLEER. Trimming removed 1 base at V and 8 bases at J, with 11 bases between.

This chain connects TRBV27 to TRBJ1-6; D is unclear. V lost 5 bases and J lost 4, with 21 bases in between. The germline V gene encodes CDR1 MNHEY and CDR2 SMNVEV (reference sequence). The CDR3 runs to 18 residues. The CDR3 loop is CASSPSTGSSNYNSPLHF. CDR3 DNA: TGTGCCAGCAGTCCGTCCACCGGGAGCTCGAATTATAATTCACCCCTCCACTTT.

The chain employs TRBV7-3 and TRBJ2-1, with D hard to call. Between the trimmed V and J ends, which lost 4 bases and 4 bases, there was a span of 8 bases. Germline V lookup: CDR1 SGHTA, CDR2 FQGTGA. The CDR3 covers 13 residues. The CDR3 region is CASSSDFYNEQFF. CDR3 bases: TGTGCCAGCAGCTCTGACTTTTACAATGAGCAGTTCTTC. The full variable domain, its missing parts supplied by reference TRBV7-3 and TRBJ2-1, is GAGVSQTPSNKVTEKGKYVELRCDPISGHTALYWYRQSLGQGPEFLIYFQGTGAADDSGLPNDRFFAVRPEGSVSTLKIQRTERGDSAVYLCASSSDFYNEQFFGPGTRLTVL.

V is TRBV27 and J is TRBJ1-5, with 9 bases identical to TRBD1. The CDR3 consists of 15 residues. CDR1 is MNHEY, CDR2 SMNVEV, per germline (reference sequence). The J segment lost 4 bases and the V segment lost 8 bases, leaving 9 bases of the junction unmatched. CDR3 protein: CASALDRGWNQPQHF. Written as DNA, the CDR3 is TGTGCCAGCGCCCTGGACAGGGGATGGAATCAGCCCCAGCATTTT.

The chain employs TRBV5-6 and TRBJ2-5; tentatively, D is TRBD1 (5 bases). The CDR3 runs to 14 residues. V was shortened by 4 bases and J by 0 bases, with 10 bases between the two germline ends. Germline V gene sequence: CDR1 SGHDT, CDR2 YYEEEE. CDR3 coding DNA: TGTGCCAGCAGCCCAGGGTTGTACCAAGAGACCCAGTACTTC. The encoded protein is CASSPGLYQETQYF.

CDR3 in amino acids: CASSSLGLAGGSYNEQFF. CDR3 in DNA: TGTGCCAGCAGTTCTCTAGGACTAGCGGGAGGCTCCTACAATGAGCAGTTCTTC. The chain carries TRBV28 and TRBJ2-1; 14 nucleotides line up with TRBD2. Germline V gene sequence: CDR1 MDHEN, CDR2 SYDVKM. V gave up 4 bases and J gave up 0 bases; unmatched junction bases: 5. The CDR3 is 18 residues long. Based on the CDR3 plus reference TRBV28 and TRBJ2-1, the full variable domain is DVKVTQSSRYLVKRTGEKVFLECVQDMDHENMFWYRQDPGLGLRLIYFSYDVKMKEKGDIPEGYSVSREKKERFSLILESASTNQTSMYLCASSSLGLAGGSYNEQFFGPGTRLTVL.

The V call is TRBV5-5, the J call TRBJ2-5, with D maybe TRBD2 (5 bases). V shed 0 bases and J shed 7 bases, with 10 bases lying between them. Germline CDR1 and CDR2: SGHKS and YYEKEE (reference sequence). This CDR3 is 13 amino acids long. CDR3 region: CASSLAAVGTQYF. The CDR3 DNA is TGTGCCAGCAGCTTGGCAGCGGTTGGGACCCAGTACTTC.

CDR3 sequence reads: CASSPNRGYGYTF. The CDR3 coding sequence is TGTGCCAGCAGCCCAAACCGGGGGTATGGCTACACCTTC. The V and J genes are TRBV14 and TRBJ1-2; D may be TRBD1 (5 bases). V was trimmed by 4 bases and J by 5 bases, leaving 11 bases between them. CDR1 is SGHDN and CDR2 is FVKESK in the germline V gene. The CDR3 is 13 residues long.

The chain combines TRBV29-1 with TRBJ2-4; D is possibly TRBD2 (5 bases). The CDR3 totals 13 residues. The germline V gene encodes CDR1 SQVTM and CDR2 ANQGSEA. V was trimmed by 2 bases and J by 9 bases, leaving 14 bases between them. Written as DNA, the CDR3 is TGCAGCGTTGAAACGCAGGACTGGGGCATTCAGTACTTC. This encodes CSVETQDWGIQYF.

This chain links TRBV5-6 with TRBJ1-2; D is ambiguous. The V end lost 5 bases, the J end lost 10 bases, and 15 bases lay between the germline ends. The germline gives CDR1 SGHDT, CDR2 YYEEEE. The CDR3 is 12 amino acids. CDR3 sequence (DNA): TGTGCCAGCAGTTTCGGTCAGAGGTTCTACACCTTC. It translates to CASSFGQRFYTF.